Below, 9 T cell receptor beta chains from the same sample are listed, as sequenced in a study of blood T cell repertoires in COVID-19 (dated by TCRdb to about 2020). Library method: the immunoSEQ multiplex PCR assay. This immuneACCESS table, as held by TCRdb, lists in-frame sequences with V and J called but not all clones. Of the missing ones, under half trace to an unresolved V gene in checked studies; the others have no known cause. The sample table lists around 390,000 clones, more than 75% of them with a count of one. The ten top clones hold roughly 10% of the sample. Sequencing used PBMCs or T cells enriched from blood (not recorded which). The receptors were sampled from a woman aged 50 to 60 who had recovered from COVID-19.

The chain employs TRBV30 and TRBJ2-7; 10 bases line up with TRBD1. The CDR3 length is 12 residues. After removal of 5 bases from V and 6 bases from J, the junction contained 4 bases not matched to a gene. Germline values: CDR1 GTSNPN, CDR2 SVGIG (reference sequence). As DNA, the CDR3 is TGTGCCTGGGGGAGGACAGGGGGCGAGCAGTACTTC. This codes for CAWGRTGGEQYF.

A few counts support this clone. The chain combines TRBV15 with TRBJ1-3; D not certain. The germline CDR1 and CDR2 sequences are LNHNV and YYDKDF (reference sequence). This CDR3 has 15 amino acids. V lost 1 base and J 3 bases, leaving 10 bases between the germline ends. CDR3 region: CATSRAPPFGNTIYF. CDR3 DNA sequence: TGTGCCACCAGCAGAGCCCCCCCATTTGGAAACACCATATATTTT. The entire variable domain, with the rest obtained from reference TRBV15 and TRBJ1-3, is as follows: DAMVIQNPRYQVTQFGKPVTLSCSQTLNHNVMYWYQQKSSQAPKLLFHYYDKDFNNEADTPDNFQSRRPNTSFCFLDIRSPGLGDTAMYLCATSRAPPFGNTIYFGEGSWLTVV.

The chain has TRBV7-8 and TRBJ2-7; 7 nucleotides line up with TRBD2. After removal of 5 bases from V and 4 bases from J, the junction contained 11 bases not matched to a gene. From germline, CDR1 is SGHVS and CDR2 FQNEAQ. The CDR3 has 15 residues. CDR3 protein: CASSPPDSGFYEQYF. In DNA form, the CDR3 reads TGTGCCAGCAGCCCCCCCGATAGCGGGTTTTACGAGCAGTACTTC.

The chain has TRBV7-8 and TRBJ2-3; D is ambiguous. CDR3 size: 14 residues. In germline, CDR1 is SGHVS, CDR2 FQNEAQ. Trimming stripped 0 bases from V and 4 bases from J, with 8 bases between. The CDR3 nucleotides read TGTGCCAGCAGCTTAGCCTCGGTCCCAGATACGCAGTATTTT. This codes for CASSLASVPDTQYF. Full variable domain (rest looked up from reference TRBV7-8 and TRBJ2-3): GAGVSQSPRYKVAKRGQDVALRCDPISGHVSLFWYQQALGQGPEFLTYFQNEAQLDKSGLPSDRFFAERPEGSVSTLKIQRTQQEDSAVYLCASSLASVPDTQYFGPGTRLTVL.

The chain combines TRBV24-1 with TRBJ2-2; D unresolved. CDR3 length: 12 residues. The V end was cut by 12 bases, the J end by 6 bases, with 13 bases between. The germline CDR1 and CDR2 sequences are KGHDR and SFDVKD. The CDR3 region is CAGLSRAGELFF. Written as DNA, the CDR3 is TGTGCCGGCCTTTCCCGGGCCGGGGAGCTGTTTTTT.

The chain uses TRBV24-1 and TRBJ1-5; D may be TRBD1 (6 bases). The CDR3 contains 13 residues. CDR1 is KGHDR, CDR2 SFDVKD, per germline. The germline V and J ends were trimmed by 4 bases and 4 bases, with 7 bases remaining between them. CDR3 in amino acids: CATSERGNQPQHF. CDR3 DNA sequence: TGTGCCACCAGTGAAAGGGGGAATCAGCCCCAGCATTTT.

This chain links TRBV7-2 with TRBJ2-5, with 12 bases fitting TRBD2. Trimming removed 4 bases from V and 5 bases from J; junction bases left unmatched: 8. CDR3 size: 16 residues. Germline lookup yields CDR1 SGHTA and CDR2 FQGNSA. The CDR3 DNA is TGTGCCAGCAGCTCTAGCGGGGGGGCTAATTTGGAGACCCAGTACTTC. Protein sequence: CASSSSGGANLETQYF.

V usage is TRBV28 and J usage is TRBJ2-5, with TRBD1 as a possible D gene (5 bases). CDR3 length: 14 amino acids. CDR1 is MDHEN, CDR2 SYDVKM, per germline. Trimming took 3 bases from V and 6 from J, leaving 14 bases between them. CDR3 amino acids: CASSFPQAGQTQYF. The CDR3 DNA reads TGTGCCAGCAGTTTCCCCCAGGCAGGGCAGACCCAGTACTTC.

The chain is built from TRBV7-2 and TRBJ1-4; 12 nucleotides align to TRBD1. V lost 4 bases, J lost 1 base, and 4 bases stayed unmatched. The CDR3 length is 17 residues. The V gene's germline CDR1 is SGHTA and CDR2 FQGNSA. CDR3 in amino acids: CASSSRDRGRTNEKLFF. For the CDR3, the DNA is TGTGCCAGCAGCTCCCGGGACAGGGGGCGAACTAATGAAAAACTGTTTTTT.